This TCR beta chain was recovered during a study of Ad26.COV2.S vaccination and SARS-CoV-2 variants. Sample treatment: 15 to 20 received Ad26.COV2.S at low or high dose, single or two shots; about 5 received placebo; per-sample allocation not given. Following the first vaccine or placebo injection, samples were taken on day 63. In Boston, the donor was an adult between 18-55 years of age. Assay: immunoSEQ multiplex PCR; the TCRdb copy retains only in-frame clones and omits some. The data show about 500,000 clones, 80% to 90% seen once. This sequence originates from a person aged 18-65 years who received the Ad26.COV2.S COVID-19 vaccine or a placebo. Sequenced here: peripheral blood, sampled in a trial of Ad26.COV2.S vaccine versus placebo.

CDR3 protein: CASSLEGRVTYEQYF. CDR3 coding DNA: TGTGCCAGCAGCTTAGAGGGCAGGGTCACCTACGAGCAGTACTTC. V usage is TRBV7-2 and J usage is TRBJ2-7; maybe TRBD1 (5 bases). Germline CDR1 SGHTA, CDR2 FQGNSA. The V end lost 1 base, the J end lost 2 bases, and 12 bases lay between the germline ends. CDR3 length equals 15 residues.